The 14 T cell receptor beta chains presented below share a single source sample, sequenced in a study of blood T cell repertoires in COVID-19. Measured with immunoSEQ multiplex PCR; TCRdb has only the in-frame clones, and not every one. The sample shows 95,000 to 120,000 clones, just over 70% of them seen only once. The source material was peripheral blood. The source of these receptors is a woman between 40 and 55 years old with acute or convalescent COVID-19.

The V gene is TRBV27, the J gene TRBJ1-5; D is ambiguous. This CDR3 is 14 amino acids long. V lost 3 bases to trimming and J lost 2 bases, with 8 bases between them. Germline CDR1 reads MNHEY; CDR2 reads SMNVEV (reference sequence). The CDR3 spells CASSFAGGNQPQHF. CDR3 DNA: TGTGCCAGCAGTTTCGCAGGTGGCAATCAGCCCCAGCATTTT.

The rearrangement links TRBV7-6 to TRBJ1-2; no definite D call. V lost 1 base, J lost 0 bases, and 6 bases lay in between. The CDR3 has 14 residues. The germline CDR1 and CDR2 sequences are SGHVS and FNYEAQ. This CDR3 reads CASSLGPANYGYTF. The DNA for the CDR3 is TGTGCCAGCAGCTTAGGCCCGGCTAACTATGGCTACACCTTC. Full variable domain (remainder filled in from reference TRBV7-6 and TRBJ1-2): GAGVSQSPRYKVTKRGQDVALRCDPISGHVSLYWYRQALGQGPEFLTYFNYEAQQDKSGLPNDRFSAERPEGSISTLTIQRTEQRDSAMYRCASSLGPANYGYTFGSGTRLTVV.

This chain uses TRBV5-1 with TRBJ1-1, with 10 positions matching TRBD1. The CDR3 sequence is 15 residues long. From germline, CDR1 is SGHRS and CDR2 YFSETQ. V dropped 0 bases and J dropped 5; count of bases not matched to a gene: 4. The CDR3 spells CASSLGDRGWTEAFF. In DNA form, the CDR3 reads TGCGCCAGCAGCTTGGGGGACAGGGGTTGGACTGAAGCTTTCTTT. The full variable domain, in which reference TRBV5-1 and TRBJ1-1 provide the parts outside the CDR3, is KAGVTQTPRYLIKTRGQQVTLSCSPISGHRSVSWYQQTPGQGLQFLFEYFSETQRNKGNFPGRFSGRQFSNSRSEMNVSTLELGDSALYLCASSLGDRGWTEAFFGQGTRLTVV.

The CDR3 loop is CASSERYGGVLYEQYF. CDR3 nucleotides: TGTGCCAGCAGTGAACGTTACGGGGGAGTACTCTACGAGCAGTACTTC. The V call is TRBV6-1, the J call TRBJ2-7, with a tentative D call TRBD2 (6 bases). The CDR3 totals 16 residues. The ends were cut back, 2 bases at V and 3 bases at J, with 17 bases in the middle. The germline gives CDR1 MNHNS, CDR2 SASEGT.

This clone turned up a few times. The V and J genes are TRBV4-1 and TRBJ1-4; D ambiguous. Germline V lookup: CDR1 MGHRA, CDR2 YSYEKL. V was shortened by 1 base and J by 4 bases, with 7 bases between the two germline ends. The CDR3 totals 14 residues. CDR3 sequence: CASSQGFGNEKLFF. The CDR3 DNA is TGCGCCAGCAGCCAAGGATTCGGTAATGAAAAACTGTTTTTT.

CDR3 in amino acids: CASLGGAPYEQYF. The CDR3 DNA sequence: TGTGCCAGCTTGGGAGGGGCCCCCTACGAGCAGTACTTC. The rearrangement links TRBV7-9 to TRBJ2-7; 7 bases align to TRBD2. The CDR3 is 13 amino acids. The germline V gene has CDR1 SEHNR and CDR2 FQNEAQ (reference sequence). The V and J ends lost 8 bases and 2 bases, in that order; junction bases with no gene match: 6.

This clone showed up many times. The sample has other DNA sequences that encode this CDR3 too. The CDR3 region is CASSLEGAVNYGYTF. CDR3 bases: TGTGCCAGCAGCTTAGAGGGGGCGGTTAACTATGGCTACACCTTC. The genes are TRBV11-2 and TRBJ1-2, with D possibly matching TRBD1 (6 bases). V was shortened by 0 bases and J by 1 base, with 9 bases between the two germline ends. The CDR3 runs 15 residues. Germline values: CDR1 SGHAT, CDR2 FQNNGV.

This clone turned up a few times. The chain combines TRBV7-2 with TRBJ2-7; 10 bases align to TRBD1. Germline V gene data show CDR1 as SGHTA and CDR2 as FQGNSA. CDR3 size: 12 residues. V was pared by 5 bases and J by 12 bases, with 7 bases of the junction left unmatched. The CDR3 DNA is TGTGCCAGCAGCCCGACAGGGGGCATCGTGTACTTC. It specifies CASSPTGGIVYF.

The J gene is TRBJ1-5, the V gene TRBV5-6, with TRBD1 as a possible D gene (5 bases). This CDR3 spans 14 amino acids. Germline lookup yields CDR1 SGHDT and CDR2 YYEEEE. V lost 5 bases and J 7 bases, leaving 16 bases between the germline ends. CDR3 DNA sequence: TGTGCCAGCAGTTCAATTGGGGGGGAACAGCCCCAGCATTTT. It encodes CASSSIGGEQPQHF.

V is TRBV4-1 and J is TRBJ1-4; D not resolved. Per the germline V gene, CDR1 is MGHRA and CDR2 is YSYEKL. V lost 0 bases to trimming and J lost 4 bases, with 9 bases between them. The CDR3 is 15 residues long. The CDR3 DNA reads TGCGCCAGCAGCCAAGAAATTGGGCGTAATGAAAAACTGTTTTTT. This codes for CASSQEIGRNEKLFF.

The rearrangement uses TRBV6-5 and TRBJ2-1, with 11 bases that match TRBD2. This CDR3 region has 13 residues. V shed 6 bases, J shed 12 bases, and the junction held 7 bases outside the gene matches. Looked up from germline, CDR1 is MNHEY and CDR2 is SVGAGI. Here the CDR3 reads CASRQLAGEAQFF. CDR3 bases: TGTGCCAGCAGGCAACTAGCGGGGGAGGCGCAGTTCTTC.

This clone is medium-sized within its sample. The gene calls are TRBV6-1 and TRBJ1-3, with D possibly matching TRBD1 (5 bases). Deletions cut 1 base from V and 8 bases from J, with 12 bases between. This CDR3 is built from 14 residues. Germline CDR1 is MNHNS and CDR2 is SASEGT. CDR3 sequence (DNA): TGTGCCAGCAGTGAAGTTGGGGGGAGGGACACCATATATTTT. Protein sequence: CASSEVGGRDTIYF.

This clone was seen only a few times. The chain combines TRBV24-1 with TRBJ2-1; 12 nucleotides agree with TRBD2. Trimming took 7 bases from V and 9 from J; bases not matched to a gene: 9. The germline CDR1 and CDR2 sequences are KGHDR and SFDVKD. This CDR3 has 15 amino acids. CDR3 region: CATSSLAGGLSEQFF. The CDR3 coding sequence is TGTGCCACCAGCAGTCTAGCGGGGGGGCTTAGTGAGCAGTTCTTC.

V and J are TRBV7-9 and TRBJ1-1, with 7 bases fitting TRBD1. The CDR3 length is 14 residues. Germline V gene data show CDR1 as SEHNR and CDR2 as FQNEAQ (reference sequence). With 8 bases clipped from V and 0 bases from J, the junction kept 6 bases outside the gene matches. DNA of the CDR3: TGTGCCAGCGGCAGACAGGGTTTGAACACTGAAGCTTTCTTT. This encodes CASGRQGLNTEAFF.